The text below deals with one TCR beta chain. The record originates from a study of Ad26.COV2.S vaccination and SARS-CoV-2 variants. Study-level information: The Ad26.COV2.S arm of the COV1001 trial was where the donor was placed.

Treatment described: roughly 18 received Ad26.COV2.S at low or high dose, single or two shots; about five received placebo; per-sample allocation not given. The investigators took samples on day 63 after the first vaccine or placebo injection. The CDR3 is 10 amino acids. The germline gives CDR1 SQVTM, CDR2 ANQGSEA. Trimming shortened V by 4 bases and J by 6 bases, and 5 bases separated the two germline ends. Only in-frame clones appear in the TCRdb table, and some are missing; sequencing was by immunoSEQ multiplex PCR. The profile shows roughly 400,000 clones, about 90% of them singletons. The sequencing used peripheral blood, collected in a trial of Ad26.COV2.S vaccine versus placebo. This clonotype was obtained from a person aged 18 to 59 who received the Ad26.COV2.S COVID-19 vaccine or a placebo. The chain couples TRBV29-1 to TRBJ2-3; D call uncertain. CDR3 residues: CSVGGDTQYF. CDR3 in DNA: TGCAGCGTTGGAGGTGATACGCAGTATTTT.